Listed here are 13 T cell receptor beta chains from one sample, sequenced in a study of neoadjuvant anti-PD-1 for oral cavity cancer. The repertoire was sequenced with immunoSEQ multiplex PCR; TCRdb's copy has only in-frame clones and lacks some. The sample includes 15,000 or so clones, around two thirds of them seen just once. The input for sequencing was PBMCs, taken before nivolumab (anti-PD-1) treatment. The receptors derive from a person between 40 and 79 years old with oral cavity squamous cell carcinoma.

The V and J genes are TRBV27 and TRBJ2-5; 8 bases agree with TRBD1. Trimming took 2 bases from V and 1 from J; bases not matched to a gene: 3. Germline lookup yields CDR1 MNHEY and CDR2 SMNVEV (reference sequence). This CDR3 has 15 amino acids. The CDR3 protein is CASSLGQGAQETQYF. The CDR3 DNA follows: TGTGCCAGCAGTTTAGGTCAGGGGGCCCAAGAGACCCAGTACTTC.

The chain uses TRBV6-5 and TRBJ1-5; TRBD1 is a possible D gene (5 bases). Trimming removed 5 bases from V and 9 bases from J, with 17 bases in between. Germline V gene data show CDR1 as MNHEY and CDR2 as SVGAGI. This CDR3 spans 14 amino acids. CDR3 bases: TGTGCCAGCAGTGAGGCAGGGTACTATCGGCCCCAGCATTTT. This translates into CASSEAGYYRPQHF.

The chain has TRBV5-6 and TRBJ2-5; 9 bases fit TRBD2. Germline values: CDR1 SGHDT, CDR2 YYEEEE. The CDR3 spans 14 residues. Trimming removed 4 bases from V and 4 bases from J; junction bases left unmatched: 5. CDR3 protein: CASSKAGGLETQYF. In nucleotides, the CDR3 is TGTGCCAGCAGCAAAGCGGGAGGTCTAGAGACCCAGTACTTC.

The rearrangement joins TRBV29-1 to TRBJ2-7; 7 nucleotides match TRBD1. The CDR3 spans 13 residues. CDR1 and CDR2 from the germline V gene are SQVTM and ANQGSEA. With 6 bases clipped from V and 5 bases from J, the junction kept 10 bases outside the gene matches. The DNA for the CDR3 is TGCAGCGTCCTCGACAGGGTAGGTGACGAGCAGTACTTC. Encoded protein: CSVLDRVGDEQYF.

Only one count was recorded for this clone. The V and J genes are TRBV9 and TRBJ2-3, with no clear D. V gave up 4 bases and J gave up 0 bases, with 15 bases separating them. CDR1 and CDR2 from the germline V gene are SGDLS and YYNGEE. The CDR3 has 16 amino acids. The CDR3 DNA is TGTGCCAGCAGCCCGCGTCAGGAGATAAGCACAGATACGCAGTATTTT. Protein sequence: CASSPRQEISTDTQYF.

With respect to this clone: Sequence at one end of the junction differs from germline and may be a read error. V and J are TRBV7-9 and TRBJ2-3; D remains ambiguous. There are 12 residues in the CDR3. The germline CDR1 and CDR2 sequences are SEHNR and FQNEAQ (reference sequence). The CDR3 protein is CASSSGTDTQYF. The CDR3, as DNA: TGTGCCAGCAGCTCTGGCACAGATACGCAATATTTT.

Only a few counts were recorded for this clone. The V call is TRBV27, the J call TRBJ1-3; D is unclear. Trimming left V 0 bases short and J 0 bases short, with 3 bases between. The CDR3 length is 14 residues. In germline, CDR1 is MNHEY, CDR2 SMNVEV (reference sequence). Written as DNA, the CDR3 is TGTGCCAGCAGTTTATCTACCTCTGGAAACACCATATATTTT. It encodes CASSLSTSGNTIYF.

The table lists this clone with a count of one. The chain employs TRBV5-1 and TRBJ1-4; D possibly corresponds to TRBD1 (5 bases). V was cut by 0 bases and J by 0 bases, with 6 bases left in between. Germline lookup yields CDR1 SGHRS and CDR2 YFSETQ. CDR3 length: 15 amino acids. CDR3 bases: TGCGCCAGCAGCTTGGTGACAGCAACTAATGAAAAACTGTTTTTT. It yields the protein CASSLVTATNEKLFF. The full variable domain, in which reference TRBV5-1 and TRBJ1-4 provide the parts outside the CDR3, is KAGVTQTPRYLIKTRGQQVTLSCSPISGHRSVSWYQQTPGQGLQFLFEYFSETQRNKGNFPGRFSGRQFSNSRSEMNVSTLELGDSALYLCASSLVTATNEKLFFGSGTQLSVL.

CDR3 sequence reads: CASSMGRTTNTEAFF. The CDR3 DNA follows: TGTGCCAGTAGTATGGGCAGGACAACGAACACTGAAGCTTTCTTT. The chain has TRBV19 and TRBJ1-1; maybe TRBD1 (5 bases). The CDR3 spans 15 residues. With 3 bases removed from V and 1 base from J, the gap between germline ends came to 12 bases. From germline, CDR1 is LNHDA and CDR2 SQIVND (reference sequence). Full variable domain (rest looked up from reference TRBV19 and TRBJ1-1): DGGITQSPKYLFRKEGQNVTLSCEQNLNHDAMYWYRQDPGQGLRLIYYSQIVNDFQKGDIAEGYSVSREKKESFPLTVTSAQKNPTAFYLCASSMGRTTNTEAFFGQGTRLTVV.

The rearrangement joins TRBV29-1 to TRBJ1-1; D gene uncertain. CDR1 and CDR2 (germline): SQVTM, ANQGSEA. The CDR3 consists of 11 residues. Between the trimmed V and J ends, which lost 3 bases and 3 bases, there was a span of 5 bases. The CDR3 region is CSVDAYTEAFF. CDR3 nucleotides: TGCAGCGTTGATGCGTACACTGAAGCTTTCTTT.

The V gene is TRBV5-1, the J gene TRBJ2-3; D might be TRBD2 (6 bases). Germline lookup yields CDR1 SGHRS and CDR2 YFSETQ. Trimming shortened V by 1 base and J by 0 bases, and 18 bases separated the two germline ends. The CDR3 runs 18 residues. The DNA for the CDR3 is TGCGCCAGCAGCTTGTACGCGGGGCGAAGCGGGAGCACAGATACGCAGTATTTT. Amino acids: CASSLYAGRSGSTDTQYF.

This clone was seen a few times. This sequence joins TRBV4-1 and TRBJ2-1; D gene unclear. This CDR3 contains 13 residues. Trimming stripped 3 bases from V and 1 base from J, with 4 bases between. Germline CDR1 is MGHRA and CDR2 is YSYEKL. The CDR3 nucleotides read TGCGCCAGCAGCCAGATTTCCTACAATGAGCAGTTCTTC. Its translation is CASSQISYNEQFF.

This clone appeared a single time. This chain uses TRBV7-9 with TRBJ2-7; 8 bases are a match to TRBD2. CDR1 SEHNR and CDR2 FQNEAQ come from the germline V gene (reference sequence). This CDR3 contains 14 residues. Trimming removed 3 bases from V and 6 bases from J; junction bases left unmatched: 7. This chain's CDR3 is CASSFRGLEGEQYF. The CDR3 region has the DNA TGTGCCAGCAGCTTTAGGGGACTAGAGGGCGAGCAGTACTTC.